The rows below give T cell receptor beta chains drawn from one sample of a study of T cell repertoires in aging, cancer and after chemotherapy. A single record per CDR3 protein comes from TCRdb applying MiXCR to the multiplex PCR reads. Here the sample spans some 1,400 distinct CDR3 sequences, about 24% being singletons. The material sequenced was blood. The receptors were sampled from a human donor in good health. Each CDR3 is given without its conserved first and last residue.

CDR3	V	J
AGTSGTHQETQY	TRBV18	TRBJ2-5
SGRRDGELNTEAF	TRBV20-1	TRBJ1-1
ASSPLRDGANTGELF	TRBV18	TRBJ2-2
ASSLSYLAGGYNEQF	TRBV27	TRBJ2-1
ASSPGGDEAF	TRBV11-2	TRBJ1-1
ASSPDRGRAGELF	TRBV7-9	TRBJ2-2
ASSLAQKETQY	TRBV5-4	TRBJ2-5
ASSARTALNTEAF	TRBV19	TRBJ1-1
ATTSGAGNNEKLF	TRBV19	TRBJ1-4
ASSDLDRGGYNEQF	TRBV2	TRBJ2-1
ASSSTWGAPDTQY	TRBV28	TRBJ2-3
ASSSVGGNQPQH	TRBV12-3/TRBV12-4	TRBJ1-5
ASSIRRATEAF	TRBV19	TRBJ1-1
ASSSVRRAENTQY	TRBV5-1	TRBJ2-3
ASSLSPSLLLGTGELF	TRBV11-3	TRBJ2-2
ASSPTVSENTEAF	TRBV11-3	TRBJ1-1
SVESGVGY	TRBV29-1	TRBJ2-3
ATSDLELTRAKKAQDRNSDTQY	TRBV24-1	TRBJ2-3
ASSGGLAGVVSYEQY	TRBV7-6	TRBJ2-7
ASSPGQRREKLF	TRBV19	TRBJ1-4
ASSSRADTQY	TRBV5-1	TRBJ2-3
SASRAPDTEAF	TRBV20-1	TRBJ1-1
ASSDEQATYRGYGYT	TRBV11-1	TRBJ1-2
ASSFRGQGSYNEQF	TRBV11-3	TRBJ2-1
ASSEGPSTDTQY	TRBV6-1	TRBJ2-3
ASSLLAGQPQH	TRBV5-1	TRBJ1-5
ASSLRQGMGEQY	TRBV18	TRBJ2-7
ASSLDTDREQF	TRBV7-9	TRBJ2-1
ASSPTPQERGYT	TRBV5-1	TRBJ1-2
ASSWARDSPQYEQF	TRBV5-1	TRBJ2-1
ASSSRMARANVLT	TRBV5-1	TRBJ2-6
ASSITQNYGYT	TRBV19	TRBJ1-2
ASSLSGSASYEQY	TRBV7-2	TRBJ2-7
AWSDVSGELF	TRBV30	TRBJ2-2
ASRPPGLRLYNEQF	TRBV11-2	TRBJ2-1
SARVVAGGYEQF	TRBV20-1	TRBJ2-1
ASNRGLSYEQY	TRBV7-9	TRBJ2-7
AWSTGVATGEQY	TRBV30	TRBJ2-7
SATPEDISYGYT	TRBV20-1	TRBJ1-2
AWSVFGFTHSPLH	TRBV30	TRBJ1-6
ASSFGSTGSEEY	TRBV27	TRBJ2-7
ASSLSRGNSGNTIY	TRBV11-3	TRBJ1-3
ASSKNTGELF	TRBV6-4	TRBJ2-2
AGEDGRYNEQF	TRBV30	TRBJ2-1
ASTQGPGNTEAF	TRBV27	TRBJ1-1
ASSSNGLLGVGGYT	TRBV19	TRBJ1-2
ASSEAQGTNYGYT	TRBV6-1	TRBJ1-2
ASSSFLGPNTEAF	TRBV11-2	TRBJ1-1
ASSLRSGQTDQPQH	TRBV7-6	TRBJ1-5
ASSAVRNEQY	TRBV7-9	TRBJ2-7
ASSWGANYGYT	TRBV28	TRBJ1-2
ATKPDKGTRETQY	TRBV6-5	TRBJ2-5
AISVLTSGDNEQF	TRBV10-3	TRBJ2-1
ASSFMGPQTQETQY	TRBV11-3	TRBJ2-5
ASSQLTPADTQY	TRBV14	TRBJ2-3
ASSGTGKREQY	TRBV19	TRBJ2-7
ASSLALTGYGYT	TRBV5-4	TRBJ1-2